This entry concerns a single TCR beta chain. V was cut by 4 bases and J by 1 base, with 10 bases left in between. Germline assignment: CDR1 LNHDA and CDR2 SQIVND (reference sequence). This CDR3 has 14 amino acids. This record belongs to a study of blood T cell repertoires in COVID-19. Study-level background: Sources were T cells, B-cell-depleted T cells, or PBMCs; the material itself was cDNA or gDNA.

Per the authors' pipeline: From reference gene primer amplification, estimates of nucleated cell counts were derived. Using immunoSEQ multiplex PCR, the repertoire was profiled, and TCRdb retains in-frame clones only, with some absent. The V and J calls and clone size are taken from that table; D and trimming were inferred from the DNA. The sample comprises 90,000 or so clones, roughly 80% of which are singletons, and more than 20% rests with the top ten. Material for sequencing was peripheral blood. This chain joins TRBV19 and TRBJ2-5, with D tentatively TRBD2 (6 bases). This clonotype was sampled from an elderly man with active or convalescent COVID-19. CDR3 coding DNA: TGTGCCAGTAGTAGGGGACTGCGCCAAGAGACCCAGTACTTC. Its protein product is CASSRGLRQETQYF.